The present TCR beta chain was sequenced within a study of T cell responses to AZD1222 COVID-19 vaccine. For the study at large: Samples with a second dose at about 4 or about 12 weeks were pooled together.

This clone occurred once. Sequencing used immunoSEQ multiplex PCR; TCRdb keeps in-frame clones, though not all of them. The sample has 75,000 to 85,000 clones, about nine tenths seen once; the top ten hold 4% to 5%. V was pared by 4 bases and J by 3 bases, with 17 bases between. The CDR3 loop spans 15 amino acids. Germline V gives CDR1 SGHRS, CDR2 YFSETQ. The chain couples TRBV5-1 to TRBJ2-7; the D gene is possibly TRBD1 (5 bases). This TCR derives from an adult in good health. Sequences were derived from peripheral blood, sampled on day 0 of AZD1222 vaccination. The chain's CDR3 is CASSPDRTSYYEQYF. The CDR3 coding sequence is TGCGCCAGCAGCCCCGACAGAACCTCTTACTACGAGCAGTACTTC.